This T cell receptor (beta chain) was profiled in a study of T cell repertoires in cytomegalovirus infection (dated by TCRdb to between 2018 and 2021). A note on the overall study: Alongside well-studied HLA-B-restricted epitopes, the peptide stimulations were aimed at recently identified HLA-C-restricted CMV epitopes, whose presentation resists viral immunomodulation. Because public TCR beta signatures pointed to carriage of CMV infection together with the matching HLA type, the HLA type of each donor mattered for the analysis. Study-wide conclusions, independent of this receptor: Carriers of CMV infection plus the relevant HLA type were discriminated by the cumulative frequency of public TCR beta family members in the study cohort and in an independent approximately 340-donor cohort. In the ex vivo response, HLA-C-restricted CMV-specific TCR beta clonotypes were dominant, and in two of eight donors the single most frequent clonotype came from this HLA-C-restricted group.

Sequencing instrument: Illumina HiSeq 1500. TCRdb reprocessed the public reads (quality trimming at Q25 with fastp, clone calling with MiXCR) and kept in-frame beta chains. Rows are unified per CDR3 protein, each entry keeping the most common DNA and genes. For this sample there are over 45,000 distinct CDR3 sequences; 20% to 25% appear just once. The ten biggest clones cover about 90% of the sample. There are a few counts of this clonotype. Its target antigen remains unknown. Base qualities are not recorded, but no much larger clone differs from it by a single base. According to the study, the label for this sample's treatment or condition signals: in vitro stimulation with specific CMV peptide epitopes to enrich CMV-specific T cells. Inclusive of the bounding cysteine and phenylalanine, the CDR3 is 14 residues long. The CDR3 DNA has 42 bases and is translated from base 1. The V and J ends are trimmed by 2 bases and 6 bases, leaving 11 bases between them. CDR1 is given as SGHTA and CDR2 as FQGNSA, both from the germline V gene.

This TCR was sampled from a human donor in good health (CMV status not recorded). Some clones in this sample may be carry-over from other donors' samples. The sequencing here drew on CD8+ T cells from cultured PBMCs, taken from culture after CMV antigen stimulation. In this chain, TRBV7-2 is recombined with TRBJ2-1, with TRBD2 tentatively as D gene (5 bases match). In nucleotide form, the sequence is TGTGCCAGCAGCTTAAAAGACTACGGCAATGAGCAGTTCTTC. Its protein product is CASSLKDYGNEQFF.